The entry below describes one TCR beta chain. Its antigen target is currently unknown. Per-base quality was not reported, and no clone a single base away is much larger than it. The library was generated by the immunoSEQ multiplex PCR assay. For TCR sequencing, RNA was extracted from every sample and reverse transcribed into cDNA to serve as template. First-strand cDNA was synthesized with SuperScript III using a 2:1 mix of oligo-dT and random hexamers. A synthetic immune receptor repertoire was used to gauge amplification bias, and whatever bias remained was removed computationally. Turning to the authors' computational methods: Raw reads were preprocessed for error removal, and CDR3 was defined according to IMGT conventions as running from the conserved cysteine to phenylalanine. Clonality was computed by normalizing Shannon entropy by log2 of the number of productive unique TCRs and subtracting the result from 1. CD4 or CD8 identity of scalp clones was inferred by cross-referencing scalp TCRbeta sequences with sorted blood CD4 and CD8 repertoires. TCRdb's version of the immuneACCESS table is confined to in-frame rearrangements and falls short of the full clone set. An unresolved V gene accounts for under half of the shortfall where checked; the remainder is of unknown origin. D and trimming were read from the DNA, whereas the V and J calls and clone size are those reported in that table. The sample table holds more than 140,000 clones, of which 86% were seen once. Together, the top ten hold roughly 13% of the sample.

These data come from a study of CD8+ T cells in alopecia areata (dated by TCRdb to 2016 to 2018). About the investigation overall: Treated patients were enrolled in an open-label pilot trial of oral tofacitinib, 5 to 10 mg twice daily, for moderate-to-severe alopecia areata. Scalp clonality was compared across normal scalp (n=4), patchy alopecia areata scalp (n=8), and alopecia totalis/universalis scalp (n=8). Patients on tofacitinib were biopsied at baseline and after 4 and 24 weeks of treatment, and several of the patients also had a later scalp biopsy. RNA was extracted with the PAXgene miRNA kit for fixed scalp, the miRNeasy kit for PBMCs, and the RNeasy kit for mouse skin. Disease severity in treated patients was measured with the SALT score, which quantifies the percentage of affected scalp surface area. Scalp tissue and sorted CD4+ and CD8+ peripheral blood T cells from patchy and totalis/universalis alopecia areata patients and from healthy controls were covered by human TCRbeta sequencing. Tofacitinib was administered for 6 to 18 months, and 6 months of follow-up off drug were then conducted to assess delayed response and recurrence. immunoSEQ multiplex PCR using 35 Vbeta forward primers and 13 Jbeta reverse primers was used to amplify TCRbeta CDR3 regions. To study T cell clonal expansion in alopecia areata, the researchers applied high-throughput TCRbeta sequencing to both the C3H/HeJ mouse model and human patients.

CDR1 is given as SGHVS and CDR2 as FQNEAQ, both from the germline V gene. The germline V and J ends show losses of 1 base and 4 bases respectively, and no gene match explains 5 bases of the junction. Including cysteine and phenylalanine, the CDR3 has 15 amino acids. Only CDR3 DNA remains: 45 bases, in frame from the first base. Broad study findings and their caveats: Unlike mouse skin, where gammadelta T cells dominate, normal human skin contains resident alphabeta T cells that get sequenced too, which complicates analysis of the scalp TCR repertoire. With tofacitinib, both scalp clonality and the number of expanded CD8+ clones among the top 100 scalp clones went down significantly. Compared with normal scalp, lesional scalp, particularly in alopecia totalis/universalis, had higher clonality and more expanded CD8+ clones, which suggests antigenic drive. Because the treated cohort was small and had just a single nonresponder, larger studies are needed to establish links between baseline CD8+ expansion and response. During tofacitinib treatment, many expanded lesional clones remained in scalp and blood, and this persistence may partly explain relapse after treatment is stopped. Compared with mice, TCR sequences shared between patients were less clear, possibly partly because of HLA diversity across the patient population.

The time point label for this specimen denotes: around 28 days on oral tofacitinib. The label giving this sample's treatment or condition can be read as: oral pan-JAK inhibitor, 5-10 mg twice daily. From alopecia areata patients, peripheral blood was collected along with lesional scalp punch biopsies. PBMCs were separated by density centrifugation and stained for CD3, CD4 and CD8, after which CD4+ and CD8+ T cells were sorted on a FACSAria. The chain links TRBV7-8 with TRBJ2-7; TRBD1 fits 9 bases in the junction. The TCR sequence derives from a human donor with alopecia areata. Sequencing was performed on CD8+ T cells sorted from blood, taken at week 4, from a patient treated with tofacitinib. CDR3 loop: CASSLEMDRGYEQYF. The DNA sequence reads TGTGCCAGCAGCTTAGAAATGGACAGGGGATACGAGCAGTACTTC. Outside the CDR3, residues come from the reference TRBV7-8 and TRBJ2-7 proteins, so the full variable domain is: GAGVSQSPRYKVAKRGQDVALRCDPISGHVSLFWYQQALGQGPEFLTYFQNEAQLDKSGLPSDRFFAERPEGSVSTLKIQRTQQEDSAVYLCASSLEMDRGYEQYFGPGTRLTVT.